This T cell receptor beta chain was sequenced in a study of T cell clones after liver transplantation. The CDR3 length is 15 residues. Trimming at V came to 4 bases and at J to 7 bases, leaving 7 bases not matched to a gene. CDR1 and CDR2 (germline): MNHEY, SMNVEV (reference sequence). Repertoires were generated with immunoSEQ multiplex PCR, while TCRdb's copy carries only in-frame clones and drops some. The sample lists 70,000 to 85,000 clones, 80% seen once, with about 0.6% in the top ten. Regarding this clone: Distinct nucleotide sequences in the sample also encode this CDR3.

This TCR was sampled from a human donor who received a liver transplant. V and J are TRBV27 and TRBJ2-1, with 10 bases matching TRBD2. The sample was CD4+ T cells from blood, taken before liver transplant. The CDR3, as DNA: TGTGCCAGCAGTTCACCGGGACTAGCGAGGAATGAGCAGTTCTTC. Its translation: CASSSPGLARNEQFF.